This T cell receptor (beta chain) was found in a study of monozygotic twins with inflammatory bowel disease. UMIs incorporating a 6-nucleotide sample barcode were appended by means of template switching. TCRalpha and TCRbeta cDNA was put through two nested PCRs of around 15 and 9 cycles. Using the 5' RACE reads, TCRdb records one entry per CDR3 protein without DNA. The sample's table shows some 200,000 distinct CDR3 sequences. Points on this clonotype: Antigen: not known.

General observations from the study: Diversity of TCRbeta measured by inverse Simpson was lower in IBD patients than in healthy co-twins. Support for any single strong IBD-associated signal or clonotype was not found.

Sequencing was done on a sample of blood. This TCR was sampled from a human donor with ulcerative colitis or Crohn's disease, or a healthy co-twin of an affected twin (not recorded which).

CDR3: CSVEGASSYNEQFF. This rearrangement joins TRBV29-1 to TRBJ2-1. From germline, CDR1 is SQVTM and CDR2 ANQGSEA. This CDR3 comprises 14 residues.